This T cell receptor beta chain is from a study of T-cell memory formation after mild COVID-19. As for the study in general: TCR clusters were mostly donor specific. Overall study results and limits: Researchers found some responding clones in pre-infection memory, a sign that cross-reactive memory joined.

Germline-derived CDR1 and CDR2 are SGHRS and YFSETQ. The CDR3 has 13 residues. With 7 bases removed from V and 3 bases from J, the gap between germline ends came to 10 bases. 5'RACE with constant-segment primers yielded barcoded, UMI-tagged TCR alpha and TCR beta cDNA libraries. One entry per CDR3 protein results from TCRdb running MiXCR on the 5' RACE reads. The sample carries around 440,000 distinct CDR3 sequences, about 20% recorded once. In this sample, this clonotype turned up a few times. The antigen is unknown. This rearrangement joins TRBV5-1 to TRBJ2-2; no clear D gene. Input material: PBMCs or a T cell subset sorted from them (not recorded which). This sequence was found in an adult woman who had mild COVID-19 (a few samples of this study predate the infection). Cell type and time point are not known. CDR3 coding DNA: TGCGCCAGCGGTACATCTTACACCGGGGAGCTGTTTTTT. As protein: CASGTSYTGELFF.